A selection of T cell receptor beta chains follows, all from one sample in a study of identical twins. Using its own MiXCR run on the 5' RACE reads, TCRdb lists one record per CDR3 protein. The data show 1,800,000 or so distinct CDR3 sequences, with roughly 35% seen just once and less than 0.35% held by the top ten. Sequencing was carried out using cord blood. Receptor source: a newborn girl in good health. The CDR3 runs from the conserved cysteine through the conserved F or W. The D gene is left open where the match is weak. Clone size is given for some rows only: seen once, a few or many times, or a class if the clone is expanded.

cdr3_nt: TGCGCCAGCAGCCCCGGACAGCCTAAACCATACGAGCAGTACTTC
cdr3_aa: CASSPGQPKPYEQYF
v_call: TRBV5-1
cdr3_length: 15
d_call: -
j_call: TRBJ2-7
clone_size: few

cdr3_nt: TGTGCCAGCAGCCAGGAGGGACCTCGAGAAGCTTTCTTT
cdr3_aa: CASSQEGPREAFF
v_call: TRBV3-1
cdr3_length: 13
d_call: -
j_call: TRBJ1-1
clone_size: -

cdr3_nt: TGTGCCAGCAGCTTAGTCAGGGCCCCCTCCGAAAACATTCAGTACTTC
cdr3_aa: CASSLVRAPSENIQYF
v_call: TRBV7-8
cdr3_length: 16
d_call: -
j_call: TRBJ2-4
clone_size: -

cdr3_nt: TGTGCCAGCAGTTTAACGCGTCCCGGGACAGGGGGCTACGAGCAGTACTTC
cdr3_aa: CASSLTRPGTGGYEQYF
v_call: TRBV27
cdr3_length: 17
d_call: TRBD1
j_call: TRBJ2-7
clone_size: -

cdr3_nt: TGTGCCAGCAGTACCTCCGGACTAGCTCGGTACTTC
cdr3_aa: CASSTSGLARYF
v_call: TRBV25-1
cdr3_length: 12
d_call: TRBD2
j_call: TRBJ2-5
clone_size: few

cdr3_nt: TGTGCCAGTATGTCCGACAGGGGCGCCAATCAGCCCCAGCATTTT
cdr3_aa: CASMSDRGANQPQHF
v_call: TRBV19
cdr3_length: 15
d_call: TRBD1
j_call: TRBJ1-5
clone_size: -

cdr3_nt: TGTGCCAGCAGTCCCCTTTACAGGGAGGGTAATGAGCAGTACTTC
cdr3_aa: CASSPLYREGNEQYF
v_call: TRBV12-3/TRBV12-4
cdr3_length: 15
d_call: -
j_call: TRBJ2-7
clone_size: -

cdr3_nt: TGTGCCAGCACCGCGGGACTAGCGGGAGGGGAAGAGACCCAGTACTTC
cdr3_aa: CASTAGLAGGEETQYF
v_call: TRBV6-1
cdr3_length: 16
d_call: TRBD2
j_call: TRBJ2-5
clone_size: -

cdr3_nt: TGTGCCACCGGGGGGGACAATCGATACGAGCAGTACTTC
cdr3_aa: CATGGDNRYEQYF
v_call: TRBV6-1
cdr3_length: 13
d_call: TRBD2
j_call: TRBJ2-7
clone_size: few

cdr3_nt: TGCAGCGTTGAAGGGAGGAGAGTCGCTGAGCAGTACTTC
cdr3_aa: CSVEGRRVAEQYF
v_call: TRBV29-1
cdr3_length: 13
d_call: -
j_call: TRBJ2-7
clone_size: -

cdr3_nt: TGCAGCGCCGGACAGGGACTTAACTATGGCTACACCTTC
cdr3_aa: CSAGQGLNYGYTF
v_call: TRBV29-1
cdr3_length: 13
d_call: TRBD1
j_call: TRBJ1-2
clone_size: many

cdr3_nt: TGTGCCAGCAGTTTAGGTCGGGAGGTAGGCTACAATGAGCAGTTCTTC
cdr3_aa: CASSLGREVGYNEQFF
v_call: TRBV28
cdr3_length: 16
d_call: TRBD2
j_call: TRBJ2-1
clone_size: -

cdr3_nt: TGCAGTGCTATCCGGTCGCTAGCGGGAGGTATTTGGCAGTTCTTC
cdr3_aa: CSAIRSLAGGIWQFF
v_call: TRBV20-1
cdr3_length: 15
d_call: TRBD2
j_call: TRBJ2-1
clone_size: -